The rows below give T cell receptor beta chains drawn from one sample of a study of read filtering for tumor transcriptome and immune sequencing. One entry per CDR3 protein results from TCRdb running MiXCR on the reads. There are over 45,000 distinct CDR3 sequences in the sample; around a fifth occur only once, and approximately 18% lies in the top ten. The sequenced sample consisted of a population of CD138-negative cells sorted from bone marrow. These receptors all stem from a donor aged 40 or older with multiple myeloma. CDR3s include the opening cysteine and the closing phenylalanine or tryptophan. D genes are given only for firm matches.

v_gene | d_gene | CDR3aa
TRBV29-1 | NA | CSVELGGDEKLFF
TRBV19 | NA | CASSIYRDTSSGANVLTF
TRBV6-6 | NA | CASGLSYEQYF
TRBV7-2 | NA | CASSLAGRTDTQYF
TRBV11-2 | NA | CASSLGRLPGNTIYF
TRBV12-3/TRBV12-4 | NA | CASKRTQESFF
TRBV29-1 | TRBD2 | CSAGGTTDTQYF
TRBV28 | TRBD1 | CASQGQGLANEKLFF
TRBV24-1 | NA | CATSDLVGGMQYF
TRBV9 | TRBD2 | CASNERGEETQYF
TRBV5-4 | TRBD2 | CASSLGELAGANEQYF
TRBV29-1 | NA | CSVEGQVNTEAFF
TRBV7-9 | NA | CASSSEDREKLFF
TRBV9 | TRBD1 | CAPRGTGCEKLFF
TRBV29-1 | NA | CSVEPPQGGSGELFF
TRBV5-1 | NA | CASSFGVRNTEAFF
TRBV5-1 | NA | CAGSLGENQPQHF
TRBV6-5 | NA | CASSPGLSNQPQHF
TRBV20-1 | NA | CSARADGTATNEKLFF
TRBV7-9 | NA | CASGLGFKSIQYF
TRBV20-1 | NA | CSARDWGGRQETQYF
TRBV27 | TRBD2 | CASSLIAGSNEQFF
TRBV11-3 | NA | CASRRPGRKTEISYNEQFF
TRBV6-4 | NA | CASSGSPGNQPQHF
TRBV20-1 | NA | CSAVSILLSTDTQYF
TRBV20-1 | NA | CSARTLRGPNTQYF
TRBV20-1 | TRBD1 | CSASRGLGNQPQHF
TRBV7-9 | NA | CASSPDGGREQYF
TRBV20-1 | TRBD1 | CSARDYRGLTYEQYF
TRBV6-2/TRBV6-3 | TRBD2 | CASSYSEGGRREQFF
TRBV27 | TRBD1 | CASSTTGGSGETQYF
TRBV5-1 | NA | CASSEPGPHRYNEQFF
TRBV19 | NA | CASGGGSRQYF
TRBV5-1 | NA | CASSPSGASQPQHF
TRBV19 | TRBD2 | CASSSGLGGKSSYNEQFF
TRBV20-1 | TRBD2 | CSAQRRAGVSYNEQFF
TRBV6-2/TRBV6-3 | TRBD1 | CASNPSGQGANEQFF
TRBV2 | NA | CASSPGTGYPEETQYF
TRBV13 | NA | CASSTLDTEAFF
TRBV28 | NA | CASSTGEATEQYF
TRBV5-5 | TRBD1 | CASSPHLGQGALDEQFF
TRBV18 | NA | CASSPLQAITDTQYF
TRBV29-1 | NA | CSAEPTDTQYF
TRBV12-3/TRBV12-4 | NA | CASSLALGQGGEQYF
TRBV5-6 | NA | CASSLGWLAVSYNEQFF